This T cell receptor (beta chain) was recorded in a study of T-cell reconstitution after alpha-beta-depleted transplantation in children. Study-wide findings and caveats: Certain patients had high TCRbeta diversity at day 60, and it came from recipient T cells and thymic progenitors that survived. Two months or so post-transplant, alpha-beta T cells reportedly derived from several hundred expanded graft clones.

Remarks on this clonotype: What it recognizes is unknown.

Construction of the TCRbeta library involved unique molecular identifiers. Each CDR3 protein is one row after TCRdb ran MiXCR on the PCR reads. In the table there are around 300,000 distinct CDR3 sequences, around 25% of which are singletons. The germline V gene encodes CDR1 MDHEN and CDR2 SYDVKM. The CDR3 is 13 residues long. V gave up 0 bases and J gave up 14 bases; unmatched junction bases: 8. The starting material was PBMCs, mostly from graft donor cells, obtained 180 days after TCRalphabeta/CD19-depleted stem cell transplant. This TCR was recovered from a male patient between 10 and 17 years old who had a stem cell transplant for acute lymphoblastic leukemia, so the T cells may come from the graft donor. V gene TRBV28 combines with J gene TRBJ2-5; 8 bases agree with TRBD2. The CDR3 nucleotides are TGTGCCAGCAGTTTATGGCTAGCGGGCTATACATACTTC. Protein sequence: CASSLWLAGYTYF.